The present TCR beta chain was sequenced within a study of identical twins. Points from the study as a whole: For cord blood, abundant beta clonotypes had fewer insertions, unlike memory repertoires, which showed none.

TCRdb re-derived calls from the 5' RACE reads in MiXCR, one entry per CDR3 protein. The sample has hundreds of thousands of distinct CDR3 sequences, under 9% seen once. From germline, CDR1 is SGHTA and CDR2 FQGTGA. This CDR3 has 13 amino acids. Trimming took 4 bases from V and 7 from J, leaving 10 bases between them. Turning to this clonotype: Its antigen remains unknown.

These data also featured in a second study, about yellow fever vaccine responses in identical twins. That source reports: Twins' vaccine T cell response reportedly seemed partly convergent, partly personalized.

The sequence derives from a woman aged 18-30 years in good health. The chain uses TRBV7-3 and TRBJ2-2; D ambiguous. The sample comprised PBMCs. The CDR3 region has the DNA TGTGCCAGCAGCTCCACCCCTGGCGGGGAGCTGTTTTTT. Protein: CASSSTPGGELFF.